This TCR beta chain appears in the sequencing data of a study of glioma-infiltrating T cells after dendritic cell vaccination (dated by TCRdb to between 2015 and 2016). In the study overall: Of the roughly 15 glioblastoma patients in the cohort, all drawn from Phase I and II dendritic cell vaccination trials, 9 were newly diagnosed and 6 had recurrent disease. Each patient got three intradermal injections of the dendritic cell vaccine, spaced at biweekly intervals, in the arm below the axilla. The vaccine was prepared from monocyte-derived dendritic cells that were cultured for approximately seven days with IL-4 and GM-CSF and then pulsed overnight with autologous tumor lysate. Survival after dendritic cell vaccination was correlated with TCR sequencing metrics such as TIL content and the overlap between tumor and blood repertoires. In glioblastoma patients vaccinated with dendritic cells, deep sequencing of TCR beta CDR3 regions served to measure tumor-infiltrating lymphocyte content and to compare repertoires between tumor and blood. Between the early 2000s and the early 2010s, the patients were given dendritic cell vaccination pulsed with autologous tumor lysate. General conclusions and limits of the study: Longer time to progression and overall survival after dendritic cell vaccination were predicted by higher estimated pretreatment TIL content. The cohort was small and heterogeneous, only a few patients had full blood and tumor sets, and even fewer had initial-recurrent tumor pairs. The response model built on TCR overlap across three groups was characterized as speculative, with prospective validation still needed. TCR clonality showed no direct relationship with survival, which suggests that a diverse polyclonal response may matter.

The immunoSEQ assay amplified TCRB CDR3 regions from roughly 2 micrograms of genomic DNA, or from all available DNA when less than that amount was available. For multiplex PCR, 60 forward primers for TCR V beta segments and 13 reverse primers for J beta segments were used. To estimate the number of reads per starting template, synthetic control templates were added to each sample at limiting dilution. Reads of 87 bp were generated by sequencing on the Illumina HiSeq System. The authors processed their data as follows. PCR and sequencing errors were removed by a nearest neighbor algorithm that merged closely related sequences. TCR overlap was measured as the percentage of unique tumor TCR beta sequences that were also present in the peripheral blood of the same patient. TCRdb provides this immuneACCESS table in a form limited to in-frame rearrangements. Some clones are lacking; in checked studies, under half of them reflect an unresolved V gene, and why the rest are absent is not known. The D gene and trimming were derived from the DNA, and the V and J assignments and clone size from that table. This sample holds tens of thousands of clones; approximately 90% were observed only once. Clones ranked in the top ten supply 15% to 19% of the sample.

V is reduced by 3 bases and J by 3 bases, leaving a spacing of 9 bases between them. Per the germline V gene (reference sequence), SEHNR is the CDR1 and FQNEAQ is the CDR2. The CDR3, from cysteine to phenylalanine, totals 13 residues. The only DNA kept is the CDR3, 39 bases in frame from the first base. Selection of patients required sufficient residual fresh-frozen tumor tissue and over two years of available survival data. None of the glioblastoma patients carried an isocitrate dehydrogenase mutation, although molecular status otherwise varied. PBMC were collected before vaccination, two weeks after the third vaccination, and at tumor progression if tumor progression occurred. The Qiagen DNeasy Blood extraction Kit was used to extract genomic DNA. This clone was seen more than once but under ten times. It lacks a known antigen. Within one base of it there is no much larger clone, and no base qualities were kept.

The sample here was blood, taken before dendritic cell vaccination. This sequence originates from a human donor with glioblastoma. Recombination linked TRBV7-9 to TRBJ2-7, with the D gene not clear enough to name. The CDR3 has the sequence CASSLVWSYEQYF. The bases are TGTGCCAGCAGCTTGGTTTGGAGCTACGAGCAGTACTTC.